The 28 T cell receptor beta chains reported below all come from one sample, sequenced in a study of OX40 agonist ivuxolimab in advanced cancers. This table comes from immunoSEQ multiplex PCR, and its TCRdb copy is limited to in-frame clones, with some not included. The sample carries roughly 45,000 clones, approximately 86% recorded once. The source material was CD4+ or CD8+ T cells sorted from blood, sampled in a trial of the OX40 agonist ivuxolimab. These receptors came from an adult with an advanced solid tumor such as melanoma, head and neck, liver or kidney cancer.

This chain links TRBV11-2 with TRBJ2-7, with TRBD2 identical over 7 bases. Germline trimming cut 4 bases from V and 5 bases from J; bases unmatched to any gene: 5. Germline values: CDR1 SGHAT, CDR2 FQNNGV. The CDR3 consists of 13 residues. This CDR3 is CASSSAGVDEQYF. The DNA of the CDR3 is TGTGCCAGCAGCTCGGCGGGGGTCGACGAGCAGTACTTC.

J is TRBJ1-2 and V is TRBV30, with 9 positions matching TRBD1. Trimming cost V 3 bases and J 4 bases; bases outside gene matches: 6. CDR1 is GTSNPN and CDR2 is SVGIG in the germline V gene (reference sequence). The CDR3 contains 14 residues. CDR3 sequence reads: CAWRQGAQVYGYTF. The DNA for the CDR3 is TGTGCCTGGAGACAGGGGGCGCAGGTCTATGGCTACACCTTC.

The rearrangement joins TRBV7-2 to TRBJ2-2; tentative D call: TRBD1 (6 bases). Trimming pared 5 bases from V and 8 bases from J, leaving 21 bases between. The germline gives CDR1 SGHTA, CDR2 FQGNSA. This CDR3 region has 16 residues. This CDR3 reads CASSLMLVSGTGELFF. Written as DNA, the CDR3 is TGTGCCAGCAGCCTAATGCTTGTCAGTGGGACAGGGGAGCTGTTTTTT.

V and J are TRBV5-1 and TRBJ1-6; no clear D gene. CDR1 is SGHRS, CDR2 YFSETQ, per germline. The CDR3 has 17 amino acids. Between the trimmed V and J ends, which lost 0 bases and 8 bases, there was a span of 18 bases. The CDR3 sequence: CASSLDPADRRHSPLHF. CDR3 DNA sequence: TGCGCCAGCAGCTTGGATCCGGCAGACCGGCGGCATTCACCCCTCCACTTT.

The V call is TRBV19, the J call TRBJ1-1, with D possibly TRBD1 on 6 matching bases. With 6 bases removed from V and 6 bases from J, the gap between germline ends came to 14 bases. The germline V gene encodes CDR1 LNHDA and CDR2 SQIVND (reference sequence). The CDR3 runs to 13 residues. CDR3 residues: CASRFLGGAEAFF. DNA for the CDR3: TGTGCCAGTAGATTTTTGGGGGGCGCTGAAGCTTTCTTT. Looking up the rest from reference TRBV19 and TRBJ1-1 gives the full variable domain: DGGITQSPKYLFRKEGQNVTLSCEQNLNHDAMYWYRQDPGQGLRLIYYSQIVNDFQKGDIAEGYSVSREKKESFPLTVTSAQKNPTAFYLCASRFLGGAEAFFGQGTRLTVV.

This clone was found once. The V and J genes are TRBV14 and TRBJ2-1, with D perhaps matching TRBD1 or TRBD2 (5 bases each). The germline CDR1 and CDR2 sequences are SGHDN and FVKESK. This CDR3 has 13 amino acids. With 4 bases removed from V and 10 bases from J, the gap between germline ends came to 14 bases. The CDR3 reads CASSRGSLGEQFF. The CDR3 coding sequence is TGTGCCAGCAGCCGGGGGTCACTGGGAGAGCAGTTCTTC.

With respect to this clone: Mismatch with germline at one junction end may stem from a read error. The chain has TRBV6-1 and TRBJ2-7; D ambiguous. Germline CDR1 and CDR2: MNHNS and SASEGT. CDR3 length: 13 amino acids. The CDR3 protein is CASNERTGYEQYF. The CDR3 DNA reads as TGTGCCAGCAATGAACGGACGGGCTACGAGCAGTACTTC.

CDR3 sequence: CSVEKDGTYEQYF. The CDR3 DNA reads TGCAGCGTTGAGAAAGACGGAACCTACGAGCAGTACTTC. The chain employs TRBV29-1 and TRBJ2-7, with D unclear. The CDR3 consists of 13 residues. Trimming removed 3 bases from V and 2 bases from J, with 11 bases in between. Germline CDR1 reads SQVTM; CDR2 reads ANQGSEA.

By share, this clone counts as medium-sized. This rearrangement joins TRBV7-9 to TRBJ1-2, with D maybe TRBD1 (5 bases). CDR1 and CDR2 (germline): SEHNR, FQNEAQ (reference sequence). This CDR3 has 13 amino acids. V was shortened by 5 bases and J by 4 bases, with 11 bases between the two germline ends. The CDR3 DNA sequence: TGTGCCAGCAGCGGGACTCTTAGCTATGGCTACACCTTC. This encodes CASSGTLSYGYTF.

The rearrangement uses TRBV27 and TRBJ1-2, with D possibly matching TRBD1 (5 bases). This CDR3 comprises 14 residues. V dropped 5 bases and J dropped 0 bases, with 10 bases sitting between them. Germline-derived CDR1 and CDR2 are MNHEY and SMNVEV (reference sequence). DNA of the CDR3: TGTGCCAGCAGTCTTCAGGGAGCTAACTATGGCTACACCTTC. The encoded protein is CASSLQGANYGYTF.

This clone showed up just once. The CDR3 sequence is CASSPPFSEHTQYF. DNA of the CDR3: TGTGCCAGCAGTCCCCCTTTCAGCGAACATACGCAGTATTTT. The J gene is TRBJ2-3, the V gene TRBV28; D remains unclear. This CDR3 has 14 amino acids. Trimming took 5 bases from V and 7 from J, leaving 16 bases between them. The germline CDR1 and CDR2 sequences are MDHEN and SYDVKM.

The rearrangement joins TRBV18 to TRBJ2-6; D unresolved. Looked up from germline, CDR1 is KGHSH and CDR2 is LQKENI. Trimming cost V 0 bases and J 0 bases, with 6 bases left between them. CDR3 length: 16 amino acids. The CDR3 here is CASSPPSNSGANVLTF. CDR3 DNA: TGTGCCAGCTCACCACCGAGTAACTCTGGGGCCAACGTCCTGACTTTC. The whole variable domain, remainder taken from reference TRBV18 and TRBJ2-6, is NAGVMQNPRHLVRRRGQEARLRCSPMKGHSHVYWYRQLPEEGLKFMVYLQKENIIDESGMPKERFSAEFPKEGPSILRIQQVVRGDSAAYFCASSPPSNSGANVLTFGAGSRLTVL.

This clone was observed once. J is TRBJ2-6 and V is TRBV21-1. TRBV21-1 constitutes a pseudogene. This CDR3 spans 19 amino acids. CDR3 bases: TGTGCCAGCAGCAACCGGAAGGCCGGTGAAGTTGATGGGGCCAACGTCCTGACTTTC. Protein product: CASSNRKAGEVDGANVLTF.

The CDR3 protein is CASTYNGQGYEQYF. CDR3 coding DNA: TGCGCCAGCACCTACAACGGACAGGGCTACGAGCAGTACTTC. The chain uses TRBV5-1 and TRBJ2-5; 8 nucleotides align to TRBD1. The J call could be wrong; TRBJ2-7 is a better fit for the DNA end. CDR1 SGHRS and CDR2 YFSETQ come from the germline V gene. The CDR3 runs 14 residues.

The chain uses TRBV28 and TRBJ1-5; unclear D gene. The germline V gene encodes CDR1 MDHEN and CDR2 SYDVKM. The CDR3 consists of 12 residues. Trimming removed 8 bases from V and 3 bases from J, with 8 bases in between. In DNA form, the CDR3 reads TGTGCCAGCCTCATGTCCAATCAGCCCCAGCATTTT. Translating gives CASLMSNQPQHF.

The chain joins TRBV18 to TRBJ1-2; D unclear. Germline CDR1 is KGHSH and CDR2 is LQKENI. There are 15 residues in the CDR3. Trimming pared 0 bases from V and 3 bases from J, leaving 11 bases between. CDR3 in DNA: TGTGCCAGCTCACCACCGGATCGGCGAGACTATGGCTACACCTTC. Protein sequence: CASSPPDRRDYGYTF.

V gene TRBV19 combines with J gene TRBJ2-5; 8 bases are a match to TRBD1. The germline gives CDR1 LNHDA, CDR2 SQIVND (reference sequence). The CDR3 contains 14 residues. After removal of 2 bases from V and 4 bases from J, the junction contained 3 bases not matched to a gene. The CDR3 coding sequence is TGTGCCAGTAGTATACAGGGGGCAGGAGAGACCCAGTACTTC. Translation: CASSIQGAGETQYF.

The count of this clone is one. The chain uses TRBV7-7 and TRBJ2-2; D not certain. Per germline, CDR1 SSHAT and CDR2 FNYEAQ (reference sequence). Trimming took 4 bases from V and 0 from J, leaving 12 bases between them. The CDR3 extends over 16 amino acids. CDR3 nucleotide sequence: TGTGCCAGCAGCTCCTTTGCTACCGCGAACACCGGGGAGCTGTTTTTT. Protein sequence: CASSSFATANTGELFF.

The chain employs TRBV7-3 and TRBJ1-1; 9 bases fit TRBD1. The V and J ends lost 4 bases and 1 base, in that order; junction bases with no gene match: 1. This CDR3 has 14 residues. The germline V gene encodes CDR1 SGHTA and CDR2 FQGTGA. The CDR3 sequence: CASSSGQGNTEAFF. The DNA of the CDR3 is TGTGCCAGCAGCTCGGGACAGGGGAACACTGAAGCTTTCTTT.

The chain links TRBV23-1 to TRBJ2-7; D might be TRBD1 (6 bases). TRBV23-1 is noted as an ORF with a role that remains uncertain. The CDR3 length is 13 residues. V lost 2 bases, J lost 4 bases, and 9 bases lay in between. CDR3 nucleotide sequence: TGCGCCAGCAGTCAACCGGACAGATACGAGCAGTACTTC. It translates to CASSQPDRYEQYF.

The rearrangement joins TRBV6-1 to TRBJ2-7, with 7 bases matching TRBD2. J lost 6 bases, V lost 3 bases, and 17 bases had no gene match. The CDR3 runs 17 residues. Germline lookup yields CDR1 MNHNS and CDR2 SASEGT. The CDR3, as DNA: TGTGCCAGCAGTGAGGCCCGGTCGGTGCGGGAGAGTCGCGAGCAGTACTTC. Protein product: CASSEARSVRESREQYF.

The CDR3 DNA sequence: TGTGCCAGCAGTTTAAGGGACAACACAGATACGCAGTATTTT. Translating it yields CASSLRDNTDTQYF. V is TRBV28 and J is TRBJ2-3; maybe TRBD1 (6 bases). The length of the CDR3 is 14 residues. Germline values: CDR1 MDHEN, CDR2 SYDVKM. Trimming took 2 bases from V and 2 from J, leaving 8 bases between them.

J is TRBJ1-2 and V is TRBV13, with a weak D call TRBD1 (6 bases). The CDR3 consists of 13 residues. V dropped 7 bases and J dropped 4 bases, with 13 bases sitting between them. The germline V gene encodes CDR1 PRHDT and CDR2 FYEKMQ (reference sequence). CDR3 DNA sequence: TGTGCCAGCACCAAAGGGGGTGCCTATGGCTACACCTTC. Its translation: CASTKGGAYGYTF.

The chain carries TRBV18 and TRBJ2-3; 10 bases match TRBD2. CDR1 KGHSH and CDR2 LQKENI come from the germline V gene. This CDR3 is built from 18 residues. V dropped 0 bases and J dropped 1; count of bases not matched to a gene: 7. The CDR3 sequence is CASSPPVSGGPRTDTQYF. CDR3 nucleotide sequence: TGTGCCAGCTCACCACCGGTTAGCGGGGGGCCGCGCACAGATACGCAGTATTTT.

This sequence joins TRBV5-1 and TRBJ2-3; the D call may be TRBD1 or TRBD2 (5 bases each). Trimming removed 2 bases from V and 2 bases from J, with 9 bases in between. The CDR3 consists of 14 residues. CDR1 and CDR2 (germline): SGHRS, YFSETQ. CDR3 DNA sequence: TGCGCCAGCAGCTTAGGGACCAACACAGATACGCAGTATTTT. Its protein is CASSLGTNTDTQYF.

V and J are TRBV6-4 and TRBJ2-2; TRBD2 might be the D (6 bases). V dropped 5 bases and J dropped 4 bases, with 11 bases sitting between them. Germline CDR1 reads MRHNA; CDR2 reads SNTAGT. This CDR3 is built from 14 residues. The CDR3 loop reads CASSSRRGTGELFF. CDR3 DNA sequence: TGTGCCAGCAGTAGCAGGAGGGGCACCGGGGAGCTGTTTTTT.

The gene calls are TRBV2 and TRBJ2-7; TRBD1 agrees at 9 bases. With 5 bases clipped from V and 6 bases from J, the junction kept 5 bases outside the gene matches. In germline, CDR1 is SNHLY, CDR2 FYNNEI. The CDR3 is made up of 13 amino acids. For the CDR3, the DNA is TGTGCCAGCAGTCTGGACAGGGGAGGCGAGCAGTACTTC. It translates to CASSLDRGGEQYF.

The V call is TRBV4-1, the J call TRBJ1-5, with no clear D. The CDR3 is 15 residues long. Germline lookup yields CDR1 MGHRA and CDR2 YSYEKL. With 0 bases removed from V and 5 bases from J, the gap between germline ends came to 11 bases. The DNA of the CDR3 is TGCGCCAGCAGCCAAGAAGGCAGGCCGGATCAGCCCCAGCATTTT. It is translated as CASSQEGRPDQPQHF.